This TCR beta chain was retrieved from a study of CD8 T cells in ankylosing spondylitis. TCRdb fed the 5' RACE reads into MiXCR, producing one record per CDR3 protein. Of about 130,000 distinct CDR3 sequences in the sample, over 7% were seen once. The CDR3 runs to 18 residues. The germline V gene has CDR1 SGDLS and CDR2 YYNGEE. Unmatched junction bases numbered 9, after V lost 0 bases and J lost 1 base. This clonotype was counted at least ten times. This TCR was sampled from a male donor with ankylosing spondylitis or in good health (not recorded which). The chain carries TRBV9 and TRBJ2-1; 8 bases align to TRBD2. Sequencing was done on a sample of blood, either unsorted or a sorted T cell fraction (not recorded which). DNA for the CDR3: TGTGCCAGCAGCGTAGGGATTAGCGGGGATTATTCCTACAATGAGCAGTTCTTC. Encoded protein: CASSVGISGDYSYNEQFF. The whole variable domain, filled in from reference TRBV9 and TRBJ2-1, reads DSGVTQTPKHLITATGQRVTLRCSPRSGDLSVYWYQQSLDQGLQFLIQYYNGEERAKGNILERFSAQQFPDLHSELNLSSLELGDSALYFCASSVGISGDYSYNEQFFGPGTRLTVL.